This entry is about one T cell receptor (beta chain). The data belong to a study of CD8 T cells in Susac syndrome. cDNA came from roughly 0.5 to 1 ug RNA primed by random hexamers. Amplification of TCR beta CDR3 used immunoSEQ multiplex PCR across 54 Vbeta and 13 Jbeta. Each CDR3 protein gets one entry after TCRdb re-called the immunoSEQ multiplex PCR reads with MiXCR. The table records about 300,000 distinct CDR3 sequences, roughly 85% of them present only once. The CDR3 extends over 16 amino acids. Germline V lookup: CDR1 LGHNA, CDR2 YSLEER. V gave up 1 base and J gave up 4 bases; unmatched junction bases: 6. Negative isolation was applied to CD8+ and CD4+ T cells, and FACS enrichment was applied to TEMRA cells.

This TCR came from a human donor with multiple sclerosis. This rearrangement joins TRBV4-3 to TRBJ2-2; 7 nucleotides align to TRBD1. Sequenced: CD8+ T cells from PBMCs. CDR3 sequence reads: CASSQGSGGITGELFF. The CDR3 DNA is TGCGCCAGCAGCCAAGGGTCAGGGGGTATCACCGGGGAGCTGTTTTTT.